One sample yielded the 30 T cell receptor beta chains listed below, sequenced in a study of control samples from healthy donors and cancer patients. TCRdb's table, derived via immunoSEQ multiplex PCR, lists solely in-frame clones and lacks some. The data show approximately 89,000 clones, with about 87% seen just once and roughly 20% held by the top ten. The sequencing input was blood. Receptors were obtained from a middle-aged man in good health.

The J gene is TRBJ2-1, the V gene TRBV24-1; D may be TRBD2 (6 bases). The CDR3 loop spans 16 amino acids. Germline values: CDR1 KGHDR, CDR2 SFDVKD. V lost 3 bases and J lost 6, with 17 bases in between. CDR3 nucleotide sequence: TGTGCCACCAGTGATCCTATAGTAGCCGGGGGCAATGAGCAGTTCTTC. This codes for CATSDPIVAGGNEQFF.

This sequence joins TRBV4-3 and TRBJ1-5; D remains unclear. The CDR3 has 13 amino acids. Trimming took off 0 bases at V and 11 bases at J, with 11 bases between the two ends. Germline V CDR1 and CDR2: LGHNA, YSLEER. For the CDR3, the DNA is TGCGCCAGCAGCCAAGATTCGGGTTCGACCCAGCATTTT. It codes for CASSQDSGSTQHF.

The chain carries TRBV4-2 and TRBJ2-3; no clear D. Deletions cut 1 base from V and 6 bases from J, with 17 bases between. This CDR3 spans 16 amino acids. Germline V gene lookup returns CDR1 LGHNA and CDR2 YNFKEQ. The CDR3 region is CASSQAVDGVSDTQYF. The CDR3 region has the DNA TGTGCCAGCAGCCAAGCAGTAGATGGGGTTTCGGATACGCAGTATTTT.

V usage is TRBV19 and J usage is TRBJ1-5, with 9 bases aligning to TRBD1. Germline V gene data show CDR1 as LNHDA and CDR2 as SQIVND (reference sequence). V lost 9 bases, J lost 0 bases, and 15 bases stayed unmatched. The CDR3 contains 18 residues. The chain's CDR3 is CASSMGQGALYSNQPQHF. The CDR3 bases are TGTGCCAGCTCTATGGGACAGGGAGCTCTCTATAGCAATCAGCCCCAGCATTTT.

The chain links TRBV24-1 to TRBJ1-2; 7 bases align to TRBD1. Trimming removed 11 bases from V and 8 bases from J; junction bases left unmatched: 13. In germline, CDR1 is KGHDR, CDR2 SFDVKD. The CDR3 contains 13 residues. CDR3 bases: TGTGCCATCTCAGGGGGAGCCTCGTGGGGCTACACCTTC. Its translation is CAISGGASWGYTF.

By frequency in the sample, this clone is medium-sized. V gene TRBV19 combines with J gene TRBJ2-1; 9 positions agree with TRBD2. Germline CDR1 and CDR2: LNHDA and SQIVND (reference sequence). The CDR3 contains 13 residues. The V segment lost 9 bases and the J segment 3 bases; nucleotides outside the gene matches: 3. The CDR3 DNA follows: TGTGCCAGCTTAGCGGGAGACTACAATGAGCAGTTCTTC. This translates into CASLAGDYNEQFF.

This clone was found once. This rearrangement joins TRBV15 to TRBJ2-1; D unresolved. The CDR3 has 16 residues. Per germline, CDR1 LNHNV and CDR2 YYDKDF (reference sequence). Trimming stripped 2 bases from V and 6 bases from J, with 17 bases between. The CDR3 coding sequence is TGTGCCACCAGCAGATCCACTTCAGCTACGGGCAATGAGCAGTTCTTC. Protein sequence: CATSRSTSATGNEQFF.

The chain recombines TRBV5-1 with TRBJ2-1; 11 bases agree with TRBD1. Germline CDR1 reads SGHRS; CDR2 reads YFSETQ. The V and J ends lost 6 bases and 7 bases, in that order; junction bases with no gene match: 12. This CDR3 is built from 16 residues. CDR3 residues: CASTTGTGGLVNEQFF. In DNA form, the CDR3 reads TGCGCCAGCACTACCGGGACAGGGGGTTTGGTGAATGAGCAGTTCTTC.

V and J are TRBV15 and TRBJ2-7; 9 positions agree with TRBD1. This CDR3 spans 16 amino acids. Trimming took 1 base from V and 5 from J; bases not matched to a gene: 9. CDR1 is LNHNV and CDR2 is YYDKDF in the germline V gene (reference sequence). The CDR3 sequence is CATSRGGTGLGHEQYV. The CDR3 nucleotides are TGTGCCACCAGCAGAGGAGGGACAGGGTTAGGCCACGAGCAGTACGTC.

CDR3 DNA: TGTGCCAGTACAGGGGCCGCTAACTATGGCTACACCTTC. It translates to CASTGAANYGYTF. The chain uses TRBV19 and TRBJ1-2; a weak D match, TRBD1 (6 bases). Germline loops: CDR1 LNHDA, CDR2 SQIVND (reference sequence). The CDR3 totals 13 residues. Between the trimmed V and J ends, which lost 7 bases and 0 bases, there was a span of 9 bases.

The genes are TRBV7-3 and TRBJ2-1; D is unclear. CDR1 is SGHTA and CDR2 is FQGTGA in the germline V gene. Deletions cut 3 bases from V and 5 bases from J, with 14 bases between. The CDR3 length is 15 residues. CDR3 DNA: TGTGCCAGCAGCTTGTCCAACGCGGCCCACAATGAGCAGTTCTTC. It specifies CASSLSNAAHNEQFF. The full variable domain, with the rest looked up from reference TRBV7-3 and TRBJ2-1, is GAGVSQTPSNKVTEKGKYVELRCDPISGHTALYWYRQSLGQGPEFLIYFQGTGAADDSGLPNDRFFAVRPEGSVSTLKIQRTERGDSAVYLCASSLSNAAHNEQFFGPGTRLTVL.

The chain recombines TRBV18 with TRBJ2-3; D possibly uses TRBD1 or TRBD2 (7 bases each). This CDR3 region has 16 residues. Germline V lookup: CDR1 KGHSH, CDR2 LQKENI. V lost 6 bases, J lost 4 bases, and 20 bases lay in between. In DNA, the CDR3 is TGTGCCAGCTCCCATTACAGGGGCCGGGAGGCAGATACGCAGTATTTT. Translated, it gives CASSHYRGREADTQYF.

This chain links TRBV25-1 with TRBJ1-2; the D gene is possibly TRBD1 (6 bases). Germline V CDR1 and CDR2: MGHDK, SYGVNS. The CDR3 runs 14 residues. The V gene lost 6 bases and the J gene lost 5 bases, with 16 bases spanning the gap. The CDR3 DNA reads TGTGCCAGCAGCGCCCCCGGGGGCGATTATGGCTACACCTTC. Translation gives CASSAPGGDYGYTF.

This chain uses TRBV7-3 with TRBJ2-2, with D possibly being TRBD1 (5 bases). Trimming cost V 5 bases and J 5 bases, with 9 bases left between them. Germline-derived CDR1 and CDR2 are SGHTA and FQGTGA. This CDR3 contains 13 residues. CDR3 bases: TGTGCCAGCAGCCCAGGGTTTACCGGGGAGCTGTTTTTT. Its protein is CASSPGFTGELFF.

This rearrangement joins TRBV15 to TRBJ2-5, with D unclear. The V end was cut by 0 bases, the J end by 3 bases, with 5 bases between. CDR1 and CDR2 (germline): LNHNV, YYDKDF (reference sequence). The CDR3 runs 13 residues. For the CDR3, the DNA is TGTGCCACCAGCAGAGAAGGCAAAGAGACCCAGTACTTC. Protein: CATSREGKETQYF.

This chain links TRBV7-6 with TRBJ2-3; 14 nucleotides agree with TRBD2. The V gene end was trimmed by 5 bases and the J gene end by 3 bases; junction bases not matched to a gene: 4. CDR1 and CDR2 from the germline V gene are SGHVS and FNYEAQ. The CDR3 is 16 residues long. The CDR3 reads CASSNRLAGGTDTQYF. As DNA, the CDR3 is TGTGCCAGCAGCAACCGACTAGCGGGGGGGACAGATACGCAGTATTTT. Using reference TRBV7-6 and TRBJ2-3 for the parts outside the CDR3, the full variable domain is GAGVSQSPRYKVTKRGQDVALRCDPISGHVSLYWYRQALGQGPEFLTYFNYEAQQDKSGLPNDRFSAERPEGSISTLTIQRTEQRDSAMYRCASSNRLAGGTDTQYFGPGTRLTVL.

J is TRBJ1-3 and V is TRBV5-1; possible D gene TRBD1, 6 bases. The CDR3 runs 13 residues. Trimming took off 5 bases at V and 2 bases at J, with 8 bases between the two ends. In germline, CDR1 is SGHRS, CDR2 YFSETQ. CDR3 in DNA: TGCGCCAGCAGTTCAGGGGCTGGAAACACCATATATTTT. Translation: CASSSGAGNTIYF.

This chain uses TRBV6-5 with TRBJ1-1, with a weak D call TRBD1 (6 bases). V was clipped by 6 bases and J by 5 bases, with 16 bases between them. The germline gives CDR1 MNHEY, CDR2 SVGAGI. The CDR3 spans 14 residues. CDR3 DNA: TGTGCCAGCAGATCAGACAGGCTGGGTACTGAAGCTTTCTTT. Its protein is CASRSDRLGTEAFF.

The genes are TRBV6-6 and TRBJ1-4, with 9 bases aligning to TRBD1. Per the germline V gene, CDR1 is MNHNY and CDR2 is SVGAGI (reference sequence). The CDR3 has 15 amino acids. Unmatched junction bases numbered 4, after V lost 2 bases and J lost 6 bases. CDR3 loop: CASSYPGQGHEKLFF. Written as DNA, the CDR3 is TGTGCCAGCAGTTACCCGGGACAGGGCCATGAAAAACTGTTTTTT.

This rearrangement joins TRBV28 to TRBJ2-5, with TRBD2 identical over 8 bases. The CDR3 extends over 14 amino acids. The V gene end was trimmed by 4 bases and the J gene end by 3 bases; junction bases not matched to a gene: 4. CDR1 is MDHEN and CDR2 is SYDVKM in the germline V gene. The CDR3 region is CASSSGGRKETQYF. Written as DNA, the CDR3 is TGTGCCAGCAGTTCGGGGGGGCGAAAAGAGACCCAGTACTTC. The full variable domain, its missing parts supplied by reference TRBV28 and TRBJ2-5, is DVKVTQSSRYLVKRTGEKVFLECVQDMDHENMFWYRQDPGLGLRLIYFSYDVKMKEKGDIPEGYSVSREKKERFSLILESASTNQTSMYLCASSSGGRKETQYFGPGTRLLVL.

CDR3: CASSLALTSGTYNEQFF. In DNA form, the CDR3 reads TGTGCCAGCAGCTTAGCGCTTACTAGCGGAACTTACAATGAGCAGTTCTTC. The chain carries TRBV7-2 and TRBJ2-1; TRBD2 matches 8 bases. The junction had 8 bases not matched to a gene; V was cut back by 0 bases and J by 4 bases. The CDR3 sequence is 17 residues long. Germline CDR1 is SGHTA and CDR2 is FQGNSA.

The chain is built from TRBV24-1 and TRBJ2-5; 10 bases map to TRBD1. The junction had 10 bases not matched to a gene; V was cut back by 2 bases and J by 5 bases. CDR1 is KGHDR and CDR2 is SFDVKD in the germline V gene. CDR3 length: 17 residues. For the CDR3, the DNA is TGTGCCACCAGTGATTCGATTTTGACAGGGGGCTCGGAGACCCAGTACTTC. This encodes CATSDSILTGGSETQYF.

The chain combines TRBV29-1 with TRBJ2-3, with TRBD1 matching 10 bases. This CDR3 spans 14 amino acids. CDR1 and CDR2 from the germline V gene are SQVTM and ANQGSEA. V dropped 5 bases and J dropped 2; count of bases not matched to a gene: 4. DNA of the CDR3: TGCAGCGTTTGGGGACAGGGGAACACAGATACGCAGTATTTT. Protein: CSVWGQGNTDTQYF.

The J gene is TRBJ1-4, the V gene TRBV4-3, with D maybe TRBD1 (6 bases). This CDR3 spans 20 amino acids. Germline V CDR1 and CDR2: LGHNA, YSLEER. V gave up 0 bases and J gave up 0 bases, with 20 bases separating them. For the CDR3, the DNA is TGCGCCAGCAGCCAAGATTCCCCACAGGGTCTTGTGGCAACTAATGAAAAACTGTTTTTT. Its protein is CASSQDSPQGLVATNEKLFF.

The rearrangement joins TRBV24-1 to TRBJ1-5, with 7 bases identical to TRBD1. This CDR3 is built from 16 residues. The V and J ends lost 6 bases and 7 bases, in that order; junction bases with no gene match: 14. Germline V gene lookup returns CDR1 KGHDR and CDR2 SFDVKD. DNA for the CDR3: TGTGCCACCAGTCCCTCCGGGGAGGGGGCTCGGCAGCCCCAGCATTTT. Translated: CATSPSGEGARQPQHF.

The chain is built from TRBV28 and TRBJ2-3; 8 bases fit TRBD2. CDR1 is MDHEN, CDR2 SYDVKM, per germline. V lost 4 bases to trimming and J lost 2 bases; unmatched junction nucleotides: 8. CDR3 length: 16 residues. CDR3 sequence: CASSSGLAGFTDTQYF. CDR3 bases: TGTGCCAGCAGTTCCGGGCTAGCGGGTTTCACAGATACGCAGTATTTT.

The chain carries TRBV18 and TRBJ1-1; TRBD1 is a possible D gene (6 bases). The V gene's germline CDR1 is KGHSH and CDR2 LQKENI. This CDR3 is built from 15 residues. Trimming pared 3 bases from V and 7 bases from J, leaving 18 bases between. The CDR3 loop is CASSPSSGRGGEAFF. The CDR3 coding sequence is TGTGCCAGCTCACCTTCCTCGGGCAGGGGAGGTGAAGCTTTCTTT.

The chain couples TRBV19 to TRBJ2-2; D is tentatively TRBD1 or TRBD2 (6 bases each). Germline CDR1 and CDR2: LNHDA and SQIVND (reference sequence). This CDR3 has 17 residues. V dropped 2 bases and J dropped 2 bases, with 15 bases sitting between them. This CDR3 is CASSIWRGEDNTGELFF. In nucleotides, the CDR3 is TGTGCCAGTAGTATATGGAGGGGGGAGGATAACACCGGGGAGCTGTTTTTT.

This clone has more than one count but fewer than ten. The chain recombines TRBV5-4 with TRBJ2-7, with 11 bases matching TRBD1. The CDR3 runs 16 residues. Looked up from germline, CDR1 is SGHNT and CDR2 is YYREEE (reference sequence). With V trimmed by 3 bases and J by 2 bases, 7 bases remained unmatched. The CDR3 loop reads CASSWDGTGGTYEQYF. As DNA, the CDR3 is TGTGCCAGCAGCTGGGATGGGACAGGGGGTACCTACGAGCAGTACTTC.

CDR3 sequence reads: CASSENLDRGYGYTF. DNA for the CDR3: TGTGCCAGCAGTGAGAACTTGGACAGGGGCTATGGCTACACCTTC. This chain joins TRBV6-1 and TRBJ1-2, with 9 bases lining up with TRBD1. Per germline, CDR1 MNHNS and CDR2 SASEGT. This CDR3 is 15 amino acids long. V shed 3 bases, J shed 4 bases, and the junction held 6 bases outside the gene matches.